Listed here are 4 T cell receptor beta chains from one sample, sequenced in a study of cytomegalovirus exposure and HLA in healthy donors. Vbeta (60) and Jbeta (13) primers were used in the PCR. The data were produced by immunoSEQ multiplex PCR, yet TCRdb's version contains in-frame clones alone and is incomplete. Seen here are roughly 100,000 clones, about four fifths observed once, and the top ten hold under 1.5%. Sample: PBMCs. The receptors here all came from a man between 25 and 39 years old in good health and CMV-seronegative.

The chain employs TRBV5-1 and TRBJ2-3; D perhaps matches TRBD2 (5 bases). V was clipped by 0 bases and J by 1 base, with 9 bases between them. Germline V gene data show CDR1 as SGHRS and CDR2 as YFSETQ. The CDR3 loop spans 15 amino acids. The CDR3 DNA follows: TGCGCCAGCAGCTTGGGATGGGGAGGCACAGATACGCAGTATTTT. Amino acids: CASSLGWGGTDTQYF.

V is TRBV18 and J is TRBJ2-3; D gene ambiguous. V dropped 0 bases and J dropped 6 bases, with 7 bases sitting between them. The CDR3 runs 13 residues. The V gene's germline CDR1 is KGHSH and CDR2 LQKENI. CDR3 loop: CASSPPSLDTQYF. The DNA for the CDR3 is TGTGCCAGCTCACCACCTTCTTTGGATACGCAGTATTTT.

The rearrangement joins TRBV7-2 to TRBJ2-1; D not certain. The CDR3 runs to 11 residues. In germline, CDR1 is SGHTA, CDR2 FQGNSA. The germline V and J ends were trimmed by 1 base and 8 bases, with 3 bases remaining between them. Written as DNA, the CDR3 is TGTGCCAGCAGCTTAGTCGATGAGCAGTTCTTC. This gives the protein CASSLVDEQFF. Based on the CDR3 plus reference TRBV7-2 and TRBJ2-1, the full variable domain is GAGVSQSPSNKVTEKGKDVELRCDPISGHTALYWYRQSLGQGLEFLIYFQGNSAPDKSGLPSDRFSAERTGGSVSTLTIQRTQQEDSAVYLCASSLVDEQFFGPGTRLTVL.

The chain carries TRBV4-3 and TRBJ2-5, with D perhaps matching TRBD2 (5 bases). Germline lookup yields CDR1 LGHNA and CDR2 YSLEER. Trimming removed 5 bases from V and 5 bases from J, with 18 bases in between. This CDR3 spans 15 amino acids. CDR3 amino acids: CASSSRWASYETQYF. The DNA for the CDR3 is TGCGCCAGCAGCTCGAGATGGGCTAGCTACGAGACCCAGTACTTC.